The rows below give T cell receptor beta chains drawn from one sample of a study of T-cell reconstitution after alpha-beta-depleted transplantation in children. TCRdb fed the PCR reads into MiXCR, producing one record per CDR3 protein. The sample carries about a million distinct CDR3 sequences, about 29% recorded once. The sample was PBMCs, mostly from graft donor cells, taken 360 days after TCRalphabeta/CD19-depleted stem cell transplant. The receptors come from a boy in the first two years of life who had a stem cell transplant for SCID, so the T cells may come from the graft donor. Each CDR3 is given with its conserved first and last residue. D genes are given only for firm matches. The size field is filled for only some rows; it gives once, few, many or a size class.

NA	NA	TRBV5-1	TRBJ2-2	CASSRQVSKNTGELFF	TGCGCCAGCAGCCGACAGGTCTCAAAGAACACCGGGGAGCTGTTTTTT
few	NA	TRBV11-1	TRBJ2-1	CASSSRLSELTGYNEQFF	TGTGCCAGCAGCTCTAGATTAAGCGAGCTCACGGGCTACAATGAGCAGTTCTTC
few	TRBD2	TRBV28	TRBJ2-3	CASSLPMGLAVDTQYF	TGTGCCAGCAGTCTTCCCATGGGACTAGCGGTAGATACGCAGTATTTT
NA	TRBD2	TRBV7-2	TRBJ2-3	CASSLAARGLADTQYF	TGTGCCAGCAGCTTAGCGGCGCGGGGGTTGGCAGATACGCAGTATTTT
many	NA	TRBV28	TRBJ2-7	CASRGSYEQYF	TGCGCCAGCCGGGGGTCCTACGAGCAGTACTTC
NA	NA	TRBV19	TRBJ1-2	CASSIRPGFNYGYTF	TGTGCCAGTAGTATTCGTCCGGGATTTAACTATGGCTACACCTTC
NA	NA	TRBV29-1	TRBJ2-1	CSVEQGGVSYNEQFF	TGCAGCGTTGAGCAGGGAGGCGTCTCCTACAATGAGCAGTTCTTC
NA	NA	TRBV4-2	TRBJ2-1	CASSQGQLPSYNEQFF	TGTGCCAGCAGCCAAGGGCAACTACCCTCCTACAATGAGCAGTTCTTC
few	NA	TRBV7-2	TRBJ1-4	CASSRGQRTTNEKLFF	TGTGCCAGCAGCCGGGGGCAGAGGACAACTAATGAAAAACTGTTTTTT
NA	NA	TRBV5-6	TRBJ2-2	CASTRTGGANTGELFF	TGTGCCAGCACCAGAACGGGGGGCGCGAACACCGGGGAGCTGTTTTTT
few	NA	TRBV12-3/TRBV12-4	TRBJ2-2	CASSPTTGTGELFF	TGTGCCAGCAGTCCTACGACAGGCACCGGGGAGCTGTTTTTT
few	TRBD1	TRBV20-1	TRBJ1-1	CSASITGDTEAFF	TGCAGTGCTAGCATTACAGGGGACACTGAAGCTTTCTTT
NA	TRBD2	TRBV7-3	TRBJ2-3	CASSLTAGVSTDTQYF	TGTGCCAGCAGCTTAACAGCGGGGGTGAGCACAGATACGCAGTATTTT
NA	TRBD1	TRBV4-3	TRBJ2-1	CASSRDRGQNEQFF	TGCGCCAGCAGCCGAGACAGGGGGCAGAATGAGCAGTTCTTC
few	NA	TRBV30	TRBJ2-1	CAWISLGSYNEQFF	TGTGCCTGGATTAGCCTGGGCTCCTACAATGAGCAGTTCTTC
NA	TRBD1	TRBV29-1	TRBJ2-1	CSVAGTGRNEQFF	TGCAGCGTTGCCGGGACAGGAAGGAATGAGCAGTTCTTC
NA	NA	TRBV20-1	TRBJ2-3	CSASGGAGRTDTQYF	TGCAGTGCTAGCGGAGGAGCGGGCCGCACAGATACGCAGTATTTT
few	NA	TRBV20-1	TRBJ2-3	CSAGGSGGMDTQYF	TGCAGTGCGGGGGGCTCAGGGGGAATGGATACGCAGTATTTT
NA	TRBD2	TRBV7-6	TRBJ2-2	CASSSIAGLNTGELFF	TGTGCCAGCAGCTCCATAGCGGGGCTAAACACCGGGGAGCTGTTTTTT
NA	TRBD2	TRBV5-1	TRBJ2-1	CASARLAGYNEQFF	TGCGCCAGCGCCAGACTAGCGGGGTACAATGAGCAGTTCTTC
NA	NA	TRBV29-1	TRBJ2-7	CSVEGTHEQYF	TGCAGCGTTGAAGGCACCCACGAGCAGTACTTC
few	NA	TRBV7-9	TRBJ1-1	CASSVLENTEAFF	TGTGCCAGCAGCGTTCTAGAGAACACTGAAGCTTTCTTT
NA	TRBD1	TRBV5-5	TRBJ2-1	CASTNDRGEFF	TGTGCCAGCACCAACGACAGGGGGGAGTTCTTC
NA	NA	TRBV9	TRBJ2-3	CASSVENGFTDTQYF	TGTGCCAGCAGCGTAGAGAACGGGTTCACAGATACGCAGTATTTT
NA	NA	TRBV7-9	TRBJ2-5	CASSLASQVQETQYF	TGTGCCAGCAGCTTAGCATCGCAGGTCCAAGAGACCCAGTACTTC
few	NA	TRBV5-6	TRBJ1-5	CASSRGLLNQPQHF	TGTGCCAGCAGCAGGGGACTCTTAAATCAGCCCCAGCATTTT
NA	TRBD1	TRBV7-3	TRBJ1-1	CASSLTGGYTEAFF	TGTGCCAGCAGCCTGACAGGGGGCTACACTGAAGCTTTCTTT
NA	TRBD2	TRBV5-1	TRBJ2-3	CASSSGLAGFTDTQYF	TGCGCCAGCAGCTCGGGACTAGCGGGGTTCACAGATACGCAGTATTTT